These T cell receptor beta chains were read from a single sample in a study of T cells in Graves' hyperthyroidism and ophthalmopathy. Using its own MiXCR run on the multiplex PCR reads, TCRdb lists one record per CDR3 protein. The sample holds around 700,000 distinct CDR3 sequences, 18% seen once. The sequenced material came from blood. The receptors were sampled from a woman aged 50 to 60 with Graves' hyperthyroidism that later progressed to Graves' ophthalmopathy. Both conserved end residues are part of each CDR3. A D gene is named only where the DNA matches it firmly. Some rows mark clone size as missing; the rest say once, few, many or name a class of expanded clone.

clone size: .; D gene: .; V gene: TRBV29-1; J gene: TRBJ1-1; CDR3 protein: CSGKGGYTEAFF; CDR3 DNA: TGCAGCGGGAAGGGGGGTTACACTGAAGCTTTCTTT
clone size: few; D gene: .; V gene: TRBV5-5; J gene: TRBJ1-1; CDR3 protein: CASSPTSLTEAFF; CDR3 DNA: TGTGCCAGCAGCCCAACCAGTTTAACTGAAGCTTTCTTT
clone size: many; D gene: .; V gene: TRBV11-2; J gene: TRBJ2-5; CDR3 protein: CASSLVGGRETQYF; CDR3 DNA: TGTGCCAGCAGCTTAGTGGGGGGGCGGGAGACCCAGTACTTC
clone size: many; D gene: .; V gene: TRBV7-3; J gene: TRBJ1-1; CDR3 protein: CASSLGRGDTEAFF; CDR3 DNA: TGTGCCAGCAGCTTGGGGAGGGGTGACACTGAAGCTTTCTTT
clone size: .; D gene: .; V gene: TRBV12-3/TRBV12-4; J gene: TRBJ1-6; CDR3 protein: CASTQGFSYNSPLHF; CDR3 DNA: TGTGCCAGCACCCAGGGATTTTCCTATAATTCACCCCTCCACTTT
clone size: .; D gene: .; V gene: TRBV24-1; J gene: TRBJ1-2; CDR3 protein: CATSDFRGGDYGYTF; CDR3 DNA: TGTGCCACCAGTGATTTCCGGGGTGGAGACTATGGCTACACCTTC
clone size: .; D gene: .; V gene: TRBV6-1; J gene: TRBJ1-3; CDR3 protein: CASSTKPNSGNTIYF; CDR3 DNA: TGTGCCAGCTCCACCAAGCCAAACTCTGGAAACACCATATATTTT
clone size: many; D gene: TRBD1; V gene: TRBV18; J gene: TRBJ1-1; CDR3 protein: CASSPDRAWNTEAFF; CDR3 DNA: TGTGCCAGCTCACCAGACAGGGCGTGGAACACTGAAGCTTTCTTT
clone size: .; D gene: .; V gene: TRBV7-9; J gene: TRBJ1-2; CDR3 protein: CASSLDVAGGYTF; CDR3 DNA: TGTGCCAGCAGCTTAGACGTGGCAGGCGGCTACACCTTC
clone size: few; D gene: .; V gene: TRBV7-9; J gene: TRBJ1-4; CDR3 protein: CASSLAKNSGPTNEKLFF; CDR3 DNA: TGTGCCAGCAGCTTAGCAAAGAACAGCGGGCCAACTAATGAAAAACTGTTTTTT
clone size: few; D gene: .; V gene: TRBV27; J gene: TRBJ2-7; CDR3 protein: CASSLGGLTPFYEQYF; CDR3 DNA: TGTGCCAGCAGTTTAGGAGGCCTCACCCCATTCTACGAGCAGTACTTC
clone size: few; D gene: .; V gene: TRBV6-9; J gene: TRBJ2-5; CDR3 protein: CASTQQETQYF; CDR3 DNA: TGTGCCAGCACCCAACAGGAGACCCAGTACTTC
clone size: many; D gene: .; V gene: TRBV3-1; J gene: TRBJ1-2; CDR3 protein: CASSQADNNYGYTF; CDR3 DNA: TGTGCCAGCAGCCAAGCCGACAACAACTATGGCTACACCTTC